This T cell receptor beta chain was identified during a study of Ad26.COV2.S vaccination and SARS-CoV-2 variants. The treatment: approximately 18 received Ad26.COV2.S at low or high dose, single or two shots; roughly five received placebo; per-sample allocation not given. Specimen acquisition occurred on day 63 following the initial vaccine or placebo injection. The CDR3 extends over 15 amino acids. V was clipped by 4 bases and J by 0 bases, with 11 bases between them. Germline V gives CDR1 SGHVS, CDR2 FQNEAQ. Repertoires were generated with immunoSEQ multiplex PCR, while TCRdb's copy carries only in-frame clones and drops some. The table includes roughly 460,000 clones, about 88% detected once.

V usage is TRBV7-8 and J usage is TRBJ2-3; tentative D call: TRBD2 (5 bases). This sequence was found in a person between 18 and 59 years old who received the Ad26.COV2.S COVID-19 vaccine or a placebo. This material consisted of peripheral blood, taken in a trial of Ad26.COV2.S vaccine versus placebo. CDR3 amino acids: CASSSQRTSTDTQYF. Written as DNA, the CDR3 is TGTGCCAGCAGCTCCCAAAGGACTAGCACAGATACGCAGTATTTT.